The next 21 T cell receptor beta chains were all read from a single sample in a study of blood T cell repertoires in COVID-19. The data were produced by immunoSEQ multiplex PCR, yet TCRdb's version contains in-frame clones alone and is incomplete. The sample gives approximately 120,000 clones, around 82% of which show up once; roughly 7% is in the top ten. Specimen: peripheral blood. Receptors were obtained from a woman aged 50 to 60 with acute or convalescent COVID-19.

This rearrangement joins TRBV4-2 to TRBJ1-3; D not certain. V was trimmed by 0 bases and J by 5 bases, leaving 11 bases between them. The CDR3 is 15 amino acids. CDR1 and CDR2 (germline): LGHNA, YNFKEQ. As DNA, the CDR3 is TGTGCCAGCAGCCAAGAGCATCTAGCCCGAAACACCATATATTTT. Its protein is CASSQEHLARNTIYF.

J is TRBJ1-1 and V is TRBV4-2; D remains unclear. V lost 2 bases, J lost 0 bases, and 16 bases lay in between. Germline CDR1 and CDR2: LGHNA and YNFKEQ. The CDR3 runs 17 residues. CDR3 in DNA: TGTGCCAGCAGCCAACCCTCCGGGGTCGGGATGAACACTGAAGCTTTCTTT. Its translation: CASSQPSGVGMNTEAFF.

This chain connects TRBV2 to TRBJ1-2; 10 nucleotides align to TRBD1. Per the germline V gene, CDR1 is SNHLY and CDR2 is FYNNEI. V lost 10 bases and J lost 4; bases outside the gene matches: 6. This CDR3 comprises 13 residues. The DNA for the CDR3 is TGTGCCATAGGACAGGGGGATGTCTATGGCTACACCTTC. Translated: CAIGQGDVYGYTF.

This clone was seen only once. The rearrangement links TRBV5-5 to TRBJ2-7; 9 positions agree with TRBD1. CDR3 size: 16 residues. With 2 bases clipped from V and 5 bases from J, the junction kept 11 bases outside the gene matches. Looked up from germline, CDR1 is SGHKS and CDR2 is YYEKEE (reference sequence). Here the CDR3 DNA reads TGTGCCAGCAGCTTCCGAGGCGGGACAGGGAGGAACGAGCAGTACTTC. Amino acid sequence: CASSFRGGTGRNEQYF.

The rearrangement links TRBV19 to TRBJ2-3; D might be TRBD2 (5 bases). Deletions cut 5 bases from V and 3 bases from J, with 12 bases between. The CDR3 is made up of 14 amino acids. Germline V gene lookup returns CDR1 LNHDA and CDR2 SQIVND (reference sequence). CDR3 sequence reads: CASSGPRRTDTQYF. The DNA for the CDR3 is TGTGCCAGTAGTGGACCGAGGAGGACAGATACGCAGTATTTT.

J is TRBJ1-1 and V is TRBV19, with 10 bases that match TRBD1. The CDR3 has 15 residues. The ends lost 8 bases at V and 5 bases at J; junction bases unmatched: 11. Looked up from germline, CDR1 is LNHDA and CDR2 is SQIVND (reference sequence). DNA for the CDR3: TGTGCCAGTTCTCAAACCGGGACAGGGGTAACTGAAGCTTTCTTT. As protein: CASSQTGTGVTEAFF.

The genes are TRBV6-5 and TRBJ1-2; 8 bases agree with TRBD1. Germline values: CDR1 MNHEY, CDR2 SVGAGI. CDR3 size: 13 residues. Trimming took 6 bases from V and 3 from J; bases not matched to a gene: 3. The chain's CDR3 is CASRDRGDYGYTF. The CDR3 coding sequence is TGTGCCAGCAGAGACAGGGGTGACTATGGCTACACCTTC.

The chain recombines TRBV23-1 with TRBJ1-5, with 8 bases fitting TRBD1. TRBV23-1 belongs to the ORF category, with a function that is uncertain. The CDR3 contains 19 residues. J lost 1 base, V lost 2 bases, and 13 bases had no gene match. In DNA form, the CDR3 reads TGCGCCAGCAGTCAAAGACAGACAGGGGATCAGAGGAGCAATCAGCCCCAGCATTTT. This gives the protein CASSQRQTGDQRSNQPQHF.

CDR3 region: CASSVDRVSGRSGELFF. DNA of the CDR3: TGTGCCAGCAGCGTAGATCGAGTCTCGGGTCGAAGCGGGGAGCTGTTTTTT. This rearrangement joins TRBV9 to TRBJ2-2, with unresolved D. Germline-derived CDR1 and CDR2 are SGDLS and YYNGEE. The CDR3 loop spans 17 amino acids. V was trimmed by 0 bases and J by 7 bases, leaving 19 bases between them.

The V and J genes are TRBV2 and TRBJ1-1; a weak D match, TRBD1 (5 bases). V lost 9 bases, J lost 6 bases, and 11 bases lay in between. This CDR3 comprises 11 residues. Germline V lookup: CDR1 SNHLY, CDR2 FYNNEI. The CDR3 reads CARGRGAEAFF. CDR3 nucleotides: TGTGCCAGGGGGAGGGGCGCTGAAGCTTTCTTT.

This clone is a singleton in its sample. The genes are TRBV4-1 and TRBJ1-4, with a weak D call TRBD1 (5 bases). CDR1 and CDR2 (germline): MGHRA, YSYEKL. The CDR3 spans 17 residues. V dropped 1 base and J dropped 3 bases, with 15 bases sitting between them. CDR3 amino acids: CASSQGGGIDANEKLFF. CDR3 bases: TGCGCCAGCAGCCAAGGGGGCGGGATTGATGCTAATGAAAAACTGTTTTTT.

This clone was counted only a few times. The chain employs TRBV5-1 and TRBJ2-3, with 7 bases fitting TRBD2. The germline V gene encodes CDR1 SGHRS and CDR2 YFSETQ. Germline trimming cut 6 bases from V and 5 bases from J; bases unmatched to any gene: 9. This CDR3 is built from 14 residues. The CDR3 DNA is TGCGCCAGCAAGGGGACTGGGGGGGTAGATACGCAGTATTTT. Its protein product is CASKGTGGVDTQYF. Combining the CDR3 with reference TRBV5-1 and TRBJ2-3 gives the whole variable domain KAGVTQTPRYLIKTRGQQVTLSCSPISGHRSVSWYQQTPGQGLQFLFEYFSETQRNKGNFPGRFSGRQFSNSRSEMNVSTLELGDSALYLCASKGTGGVDTQYFGPGTRLTVL.

The V and J genes are TRBV28 and TRBJ1-6, with 8 bases that match TRBD1. From germline, CDR1 is MDHEN and CDR2 SYDVKM. The V gene end was trimmed by 6 bases and the J gene end by 8 bases; junction bases not matched to a gene: 12. This CDR3 region has 16 residues. The CDR3 nucleotides are TGTGCCAGCAGCCAGCCTCAGGGGGCGACCCATTCACCCCTCCACTTT. Translating it yields CASSQPQGATHSPLHF.

The sample holds one count of this clone. The chain links TRBV6-6 to TRBJ2-4; tentatively, D is TRBD1 (6 bases). Germline CDR1 and CDR2: MNHNY and SVGAGI (reference sequence). The CDR3 contains 16 residues. Trimming took 5 bases from V and 0 from J, leaving 14 bases between them. DNA for the CDR3: TGTGCCAGCAGTCCCGGACAGTCCTTAGCCAAAAACATTCAGTACTTC. Encoded protein: CASSPGQSLAKNIQYF.

The chain links TRBV21-1 to TRBJ1-6; TRBD1, as called in the table, went unchecked against the DNA. TRBV21-1 constitutes a pseudogene. The CDR3 covers 17 residues. CDR3 DNA sequence: TGTGCCAGCAGCAAAGCGTTAAAGGACAGGGGAAATTCACCCCTCCACTTT. It encodes CASSKALKDRGNSPLHF.

The chain carries TRBV19 and TRBJ1-3; 8 nucleotides agree with TRBD1. Looked up from germline, CDR1 is LNHDA and CDR2 is SQIVND (reference sequence). The ends lost 4 bases at V and 4 bases at J; junction bases unmatched: 6. There are 15 residues in the CDR3. The CDR3 spells CASSTGQGGGNTIYF. CDR3 nucleotide sequence: TGTGCCAGTAGTACCGGACAGGGAGGCGGAAACACCATATATTTT.

Concerning this clone: The junction does not match germline at one end; this may be a read error. The identical CDR3 is also encoded by other nucleotide sequences in the sample. The chain couples TRBV5-4 to TRBJ2-7; 8 bases line up with TRBD1. Germline CDR1 reads SGHNT; CDR2 reads YYREEE (reference sequence). The CDR3 has 16 residues. The CDR3 reads CASSPSPDRVAYEQYF. The CDR3 DNA reads TGCGCCAGCAGCCCCTCGCCGGACAGGGTGGCCTACGAGCAGTACTTC.

The genes are TRBV9 and TRBJ2-5, with 8 nucleotides matching TRBD1. With V trimmed by 3 bases and J by 2 bases, 3 bases remained unmatched. Per the germline V gene, CDR1 is SGDLS and CDR2 is YYNGEE. The CDR3 runs 14 residues. This CDR3 reads CASSGTGSQETQYF. In DNA, the CDR3 is TGTGCCAGCAGCGGGACAGGGTCGCAAGAGACCCAGTACTTC.

This clone was detected only a few times. V is TRBV5-6 and J is TRBJ1-2; 7 nucleotides align to TRBD1. CDR1 SGHDT and CDR2 YYEEEE come from the germline V gene. Germline trimming cut 3 bases from V and 6 bases from J; bases unmatched to any gene: 8. The CDR3 sequence is 14 residues long. The CDR3 nucleotides read TGTGCCAGCAGCTCGCCCCAGGACAGGAATGGCTACACCTTC. Translation gives CASSSPQDRNGYTF.

The genes are TRBV5-1 and TRBJ2-1; 9 bases map to TRBD1. After removal of 5 bases from V and 11 bases from J, the junction contained 11 bases not matched to a gene. Germline V gene data show CDR1 as SGHRS and CDR2 as YFSETQ. CDR3 length: 14 residues. CDR3: CASSSAQGAFQQFF. In nucleotides, the CDR3 is TGCGCCAGCAGTTCGGCACAGGGGGCCTTCCAGCAGTTCTTC.

This clone is a singleton in its sample. The J gene is TRBJ2-2, the V gene TRBV3-1 (or the pseudogene TRBV3-2); 7 nucleotides match TRBD2. Germline V gene lookup returns CDR1 LGHDT and CDR2 YNNKEL (reference sequence). CDR3 length: 17 residues. Losses at the gene ends were 4 bases for V and 6 bases for J; bases not matched to a gene: 14. The CDR3 DNA is TGTGCCAGCAGCCCCAACCTTCGAGCGGGGCGCCCCGGGGAGCTGTTTTTT. Its translation: CASSPNLRAGRPGELFF.